Here is one T cell receptor beta chain with its context. These data come from a study of blood T cell repertoires in COVID-19. Whole-study context: Specimens from acute and convalescent COVID-19 originated in the United States, Italy and Spain. The cDNA or gDNA used as material had been derived from T cells, B-cell-depleted T cells, or PBMCs.

CDR1 is SGDLS, CDR2 YYNGEE, per germline. The CDR3 totals 13 residues. V lost 2 bases and J lost 7, with 12 bases in between. As handled by the study authors: Reference gene primer amplification in the assay estimated nucleated cell counts. Assay: immunoSEQ multiplex PCR; the TCRdb copy retains only in-frame clones and omits some. V and J calls and clone size are given by that table; D and trimming were obtained from the DNA. In the table there are roughly 220,000 clones, around 84% of which are singletons. This chain links TRBV9 with TRBJ2-5, with no clear D. The receptor's source is a woman between 40 and 50 years old who had recovered from COVID-19. The sample consisted of peripheral blood. CDR3 in DNA: TGTGCCAGCAGCGTCTCACCCCCGGGGACCCAGTACTTC. This translates into CASSVSPPGTQYF.